Below are 20 T cell receptor beta chains sequenced from a single sample in a study of vaccination and CD4 T cells after COVID-19. Scientists ran DNA taken from cultured CD4+ T cells through the Oncomine TCR Beta short-read assay for sequencing. TCRdb re-called the PCR reads through MiXCR, storing one row per CDR3 protein. The table records some 26,000 distinct CDR3 sequences, roughly 67% of them present only once. Their antigen targets remain unknown. Treatment reported: approximately nine-day PBMC culture with coronavirus spike peptide pools or control peptides (ViraFEST assay). The source was CD4+ T cells from blood, cultured in vitro, collected after SARS-CoV-2 vaccination. The receptor source for this set is a human donor who received a COVID-19 vaccine.

This chain uses TRBV5-6 with TRBJ1-1, with TRBD1 matching 8 bases. V trimming: 3 bases; J trimming: 0 bases; junction bases outside the gene matches: 7. CDR1 SGHDT and CDR2 YYEEEE come from the germline V gene. The CDR3 has 16 residues. Written as DNA, the CDR3 is TGTGCCAGCAGCTCGACAATCAGGGGGCTGAACACTGAAGCTTTCTTT. It specifies CASSSTIRGLNTEAFF.

This clonotype was counted a single time. The rearrangement uses TRBV7-2 and TRBJ1-1; TRBD1 matches 10 bases. The CDR3 runs 14 residues. Germline V lookup: CDR1 SGHTA, CDR2 FQGNSA. The V segment lost 5 bases and the J segment 4 bases; nucleotides outside the gene matches: 4. Here the CDR3 DNA reads TGTGCCAGCAGCCAACGGGACAGGGGCACTGAAGCTTTCTTT. It encodes CASSQRDRGTEAFF.

The chain has TRBV24-1 and TRBJ2-7, with 8 bases that match TRBD1. In germline, CDR1 is KGHDR, CDR2 SFDVKD. V was clipped by 3 bases and J by 6 bases; unmatched bases: 6. This CDR3 spans 14 amino acids. The CDR3 is CATSDTGTGLEQYF. The CDR3 region has the DNA TGTGCCACCAGTGATACCGGGACAGGTCTCGAGCAGTACTTC.

This chain's CDR3 is CAWSVGRLGVNYGYTF. CDR3 bases: TGTGCCTGGAGTGTTGGCAGATTGGGGGTTAACTATGGCTACACCTTC. The V gene is TRBV30, the J gene TRBJ1-2; the D gene is possibly TRBD1 (5 bases). V was trimmed by 0 bases and J by 1 base, leaving 15 bases between them. Germline CDR1 and CDR2: GTSNPN and SVGIG (reference sequence). The CDR3 has 16 amino acids.

This chain uses TRBV6-5 with TRBJ2-5, with D possibly TRBD1 on 5 matching bases. CDR1 and CDR2 (germline): MNHEY, SVGAGI. CDR3 length: 12 residues. V was clipped by 0 bases and J by 7 bases, with 6 bases between them. CDR3 amino acids: CASSYSGRTQYF. CDR3 nucleotide sequence: TGTGCCAGCAGTTACTCGGGGCGGACCCAGTACTTC.

The chain combines TRBV19 with TRBJ2-7, with a tentative D call TRBD2 (6 bases). Per germline, CDR1 LNHDA and CDR2 SQIVND (reference sequence). This CDR3 region has 14 residues. The V end was cut by 3 bases, the J end by 6 bases, with 15 bases between. For the CDR3, the DNA is TGTGCCAGTAGTATCAGGGTGGGAGGAATCGAGCAGTACTTC. As protein: CASSIRVGGIEQYF.

Within the sample, this clonotype is medium-sized (0.01 to 0.1%). The chain recombines TRBV9 with TRBJ1-3; possible D gene TRBD1, 6 bases. The V end lost 0 bases, the J end lost 9 bases, and 10 bases lay between the germline ends. From germline, CDR1 is SGDLS and CDR2 YYNGEE. The CDR3 sequence is 13 residues long. For the CDR3, the DNA is TGTGCCAGCAGCGTAGACCCGACAGGCACCATATATTTT. Translating it yields CASSVDPTGTIYF.

This clonotype was counted only a few times. The CDR3 spells CASSYDGGQGMSYTF. The CDR3 nucleotides read TGTGCCAGCAGTTACGATGGAGGACAGGGGATGAGCTACACCTTC. The chain combines TRBV6-5 with TRBJ1-2; 9 bases are a match to TRBD1. V shed 2 bases, J shed 9 bases, and the junction held 10 bases outside the gene matches. The CDR3 runs to 15 residues. Germline assignment: CDR1 MNHEY and CDR2 SVGAGI.

This chain joins TRBV6-1 and TRBJ2-2; D might be TRBD2 (6 bases). The V gene's germline CDR1 is MNHNS and CDR2 SASEGT. Trimming stripped 5 bases from V and 1 base from J, with 14 bases between. The CDR3 is 16 residues long. The CDR3 region has the DNA TGTGCCAGCAGTCCCGGACGCGGGGAGAACACCGGGGAGCTGTTTTTT. Its protein product is CASSPGRGENTGELFF.

This clonotype turned up a few times. The genes are TRBV20-1 and TRBJ1-6; D may be TRBD1 (6 bases). V lost 5 bases and J lost 7, with 18 bases in between. The CDR3 is 15 amino acids. Germline loops: CDR1 DFQATT, CDR2 SNEGSKA (reference sequence). The CDR3 bases are TGCAGTGCTTTACAGGGTTTAGATCCCAATTCACCCCTCCACTTT. It specifies CSALQGLDPNSPLHF.

The V and J genes are TRBV10-3 and TRBJ2-5, with D hard to call. The CDR3 is 12 residues long. V lost 2 bases and J 5 bases, leaving 6 bases between the germline ends. Germline loops: CDR1 ENHRY, CDR2 SYGVKD. The CDR3 reads CAISEPDETQYF. CDR3 DNA sequence: TGTGCCATCAGTGAGCCAGACGAGACCCAGTACTTC.

The chain combines TRBV20-1 with TRBJ2-3; no firm D call. CDR3 length equals 18 residues. V lost 0 bases and J 5 bases, leaving 24 bases between the germline ends. Germline V gives CDR1 DFQATT, CDR2 SNEGSKA (reference sequence). This CDR3 reads CSAREVKPGWSWKDTQYF. In DNA form, the CDR3 reads TGCAGTGCTAGAGAGGTTAAACCGGGCTGGTCGTGGAAAGATACGCAGTATTTT.

The chain couples TRBV5-1 to TRBJ1-4, with a possible D match to TRBD1 (5 bases). The CDR3 runs 15 residues. V lost 2 bases to trimming and J lost 7 bases, with 15 bases between them. Germline V gene data show CDR1 as SGHRS and CDR2 as YFSETQ. In nucleotides, the CDR3 is TGCGCCAGCAGCTTCGGGACGGGTCGGGTTGAAAAACTGTTTTTT. Encoded protein: CASSFGTGRVEKLFF.

The V gene is TRBV28, the J gene TRBJ1-1; TRBD1 agrees at 10 bases. Trimming took 5 bases from V and 4 from J; bases not matched to a gene: 7. CDR1 MDHEN and CDR2 SYDVKM come from the germline V gene. The CDR3 consists of 15 residues. The CDR3 DNA follows: TGTGCCAGCAGTCCTCCTGGGACAGGGGCCACTGAAGCTTTCTTT. It specifies CASSPPGTGATEAFF. The full variable domain, in which reference TRBV28 and TRBJ1-1 provide the parts outside the CDR3, is DVKVTQSSRYLVKRTGEKVFLECVQDMDHENMFWYRQDPGLGLRLIYFSYDVKMKEKGDIPEGYSVSREKKERFSLILESASTNQTSMYLCASSPPGTGATEAFFGQGTRLTVV.

The rearrangement links TRBV21-1 to TRBJ1-5; the table's D call, TRBD1, was not checked against the DNA. TRBV21-1 is a recognized pseudogene. The CDR3 runs to 15 residues. The CDR3 DNA sequence: TGTGCCAGCAGCAAAGGCGTCAGGGGGATTCAGCCCCAGCATTTT. Translation: CASSKGVRGIQPQHF.

This clonotype was detected a few times. The CDR3 sequence is CASSEYRRGGGNYGYTF. The CDR3 DNA reads as TGTGCCAGCAGTGAATACCGCCGGGGAGGGGGGAACTATGGCTACACCTTC. This sequence joins TRBV25-1 and TRBJ1-2, with D maybe TRBD1 (6 bases). Deletions cut 0 bases from V and 2 bases from J, with 16 bases between. In germline, CDR1 is MGHDK, CDR2 SYGVNS. The CDR3 loop spans 17 amino acids.

The chain carries TRBV19 and TRBJ2-3; unclear D gene. The CDR3 is made up of 13 amino acids. Looked up from germline, CDR1 is LNHDA and CDR2 is SQIVND (reference sequence). Trimming removed 6 bases from V and 2 bases from J, with 9 bases in between. Here the CDR3 reads CASRVDTTDTQYF. As DNA, the CDR3 is TGTGCCAGTAGGGTTGACACCACAGATACGCAGTATTTT.

The CDR3 bases are TGTGCCCCCTCCCCGGCTAACTATGGCTACACCTTC. Protein: CAPSPANYGYTF. This chain connects TRBV12-3 or TRBV12-4 to TRBJ1-2, with no clear D. The CDR3 has 12 residues. V gave up 11 bases and J gave up 0 bases, with 10 bases separating them.

This sequence joins TRBV25-1 and TRBJ2-2; D is perhaps TRBD2 (5 bases). The germline V gene encodes CDR1 MGHDK and CDR2 SYGVNS. The length of the CDR3 is 16 residues. The V end was cut by 2 bases, the J end by 7 bases, with 17 bases between. The chain's CDR3 is CASSELGLNRYGELFF. The DNA for the CDR3 is TGTGCCAGCAGTGAACTCGGACTGAATCGGTACGGGGAGCTGTTTTTT.

This clonotype was found a few times. The CDR3 bases are TGTGCCAGCAGTTTAGCTCCGGGACAGGGATCTGGGCGTAACTATGGCTACACCTTC. Translating gives CASSLAPGQGSGRNYGYTF. V and J are TRBV12-3 or TRBV12-4 and TRBJ1-2; 9 bases agree with TRBD1. With 0 bases clipped from V and 1 base from J, the junction kept 12 bases outside the gene matches. This CDR3 comprises 19 residues.